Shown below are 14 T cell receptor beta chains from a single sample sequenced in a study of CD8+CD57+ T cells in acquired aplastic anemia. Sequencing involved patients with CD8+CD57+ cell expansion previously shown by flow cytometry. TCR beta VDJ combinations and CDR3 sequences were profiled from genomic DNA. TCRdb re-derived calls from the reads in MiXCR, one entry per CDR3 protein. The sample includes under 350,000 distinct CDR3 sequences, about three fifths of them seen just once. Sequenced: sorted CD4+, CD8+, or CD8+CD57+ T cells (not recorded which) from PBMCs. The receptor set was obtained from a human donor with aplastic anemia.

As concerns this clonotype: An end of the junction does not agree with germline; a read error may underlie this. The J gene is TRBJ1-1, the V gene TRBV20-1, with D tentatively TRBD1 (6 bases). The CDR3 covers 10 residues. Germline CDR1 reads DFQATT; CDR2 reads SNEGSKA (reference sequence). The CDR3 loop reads CGGGYPEAFF. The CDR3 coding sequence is TGTGGGGGCGGGTACCCTGAAGCTTTCTTT.

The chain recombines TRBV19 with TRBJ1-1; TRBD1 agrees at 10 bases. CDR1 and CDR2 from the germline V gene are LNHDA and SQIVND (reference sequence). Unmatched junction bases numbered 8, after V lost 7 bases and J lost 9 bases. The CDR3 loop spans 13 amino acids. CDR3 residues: CASIGTGDDQAFF. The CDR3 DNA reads TGTGCCAGTATCGGGACAGGGGATGACCAAGCTTTCTTT.

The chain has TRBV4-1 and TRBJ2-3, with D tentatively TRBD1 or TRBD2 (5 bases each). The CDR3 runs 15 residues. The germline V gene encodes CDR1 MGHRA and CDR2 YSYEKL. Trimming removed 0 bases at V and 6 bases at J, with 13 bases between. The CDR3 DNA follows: TGCGCCAGCAGCCAAGAAAGTGGGGACGGGGATACGCAGTATTTT. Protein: CASSQESGDGDTQYF.

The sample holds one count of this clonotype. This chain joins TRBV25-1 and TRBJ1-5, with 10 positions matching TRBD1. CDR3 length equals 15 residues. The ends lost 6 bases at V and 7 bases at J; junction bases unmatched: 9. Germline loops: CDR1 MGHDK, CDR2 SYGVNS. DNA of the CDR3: TGTGCCAGCAGATCGGGACAGGGGAAAGAGCAGCCCCAGCATTTT. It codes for CASRSGQGKEQPQHF.

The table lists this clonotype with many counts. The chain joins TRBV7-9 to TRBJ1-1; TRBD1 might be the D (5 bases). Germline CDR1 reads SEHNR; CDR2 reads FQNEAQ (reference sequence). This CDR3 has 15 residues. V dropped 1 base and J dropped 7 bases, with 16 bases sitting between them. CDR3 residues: CASSLVSGGEGEAFF. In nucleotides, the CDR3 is TGTGCCAGCAGCTTAGTTTCAGGAGGGGAGGGTGAAGCTTTCTTT. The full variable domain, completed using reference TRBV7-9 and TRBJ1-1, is DTGVSQNPRHKITKRGQNVTFRCDPISEHNRLYWYRQTLGQGPEFLTYFQNEAQLEKSRLLSDRFSAERPKGSFSTLEIQRTEQGDSAMYLCASSLVSGGEGEAFFGQGTRLTVV.

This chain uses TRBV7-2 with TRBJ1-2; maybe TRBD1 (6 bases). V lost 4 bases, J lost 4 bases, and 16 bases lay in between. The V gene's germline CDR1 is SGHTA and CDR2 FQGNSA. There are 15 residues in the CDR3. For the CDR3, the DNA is TGTGCCAGCAGCTCAACGACAGGTATTGCCTATGGCTACACCTTC. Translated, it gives CASSSTTGIAYGYTF.

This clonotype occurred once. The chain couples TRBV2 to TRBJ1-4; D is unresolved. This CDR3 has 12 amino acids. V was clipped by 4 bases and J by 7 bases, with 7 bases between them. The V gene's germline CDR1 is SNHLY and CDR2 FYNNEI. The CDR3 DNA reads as TGTGCCAGCAGTGCAAGGATTGAAAAACTGTTTTTT. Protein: CASSARIEKLFF.

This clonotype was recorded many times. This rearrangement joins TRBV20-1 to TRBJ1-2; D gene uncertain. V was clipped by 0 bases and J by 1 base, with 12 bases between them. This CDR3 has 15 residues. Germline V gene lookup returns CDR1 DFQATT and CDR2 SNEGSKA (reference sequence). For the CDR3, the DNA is TGCAGTGCTAGAGATCCGTCAGGTCGTAACTATGGCTACACCTTC. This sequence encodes CSARDPSGRNYGYTF.

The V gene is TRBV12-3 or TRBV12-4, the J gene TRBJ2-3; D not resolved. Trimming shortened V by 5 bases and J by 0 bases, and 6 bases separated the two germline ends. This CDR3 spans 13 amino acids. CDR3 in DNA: TGTGCCAGCAGTGACGGAAGCACAGATACGCAGTATTTT. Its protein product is CASSDGSTDTQYF.

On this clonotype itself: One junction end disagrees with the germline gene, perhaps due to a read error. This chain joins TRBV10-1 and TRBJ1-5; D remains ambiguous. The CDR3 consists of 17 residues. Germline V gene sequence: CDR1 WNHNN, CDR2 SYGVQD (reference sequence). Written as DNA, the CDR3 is TGCGCCAGCAGTGAGTCAATAAGGCAGCTTAGCATTCAGCCCCAGCATTTT. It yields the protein CASSESIRQLSIQPQHF.

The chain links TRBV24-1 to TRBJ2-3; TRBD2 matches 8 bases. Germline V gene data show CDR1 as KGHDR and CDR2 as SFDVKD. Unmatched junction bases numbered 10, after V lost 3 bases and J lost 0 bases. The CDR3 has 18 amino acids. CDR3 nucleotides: TGTGCCACCAGTGATCCCCCGGGAGCGGGGGCTAGCACAGATACGCAGTATTTT. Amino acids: CATSDPPGAGASTDTQYF.

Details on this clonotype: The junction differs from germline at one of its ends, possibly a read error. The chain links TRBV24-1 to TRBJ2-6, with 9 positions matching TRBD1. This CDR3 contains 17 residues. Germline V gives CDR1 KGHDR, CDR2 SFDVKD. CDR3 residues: CATSEGQGTPGANALTF. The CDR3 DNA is TGTGCCACCAGTGAGGGACAGGGTACACCCGGGGCCAACGCCCTGACTTTC.

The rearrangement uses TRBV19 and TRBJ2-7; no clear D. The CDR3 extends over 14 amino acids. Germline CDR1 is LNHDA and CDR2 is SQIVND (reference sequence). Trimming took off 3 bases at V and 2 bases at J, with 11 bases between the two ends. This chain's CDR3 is CASSMFPAAYEQYF. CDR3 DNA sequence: TGTGCCAGTAGTATGTTTCCCGCCGCCTACGAGCAGTACTTC.

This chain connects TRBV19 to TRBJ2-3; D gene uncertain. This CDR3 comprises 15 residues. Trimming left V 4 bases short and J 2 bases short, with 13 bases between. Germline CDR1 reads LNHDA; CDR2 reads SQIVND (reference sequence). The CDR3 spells CASSTRGYLTDTQYF. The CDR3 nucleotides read TGTGCCAGTAGTACGAGAGGTTACCTCACAGATACGCAGTATTTT.